This T cell receptor beta chain was recorded in a study of CD8+ T cells in alopecia areata. Background on the study: Scoring of severity for treated patients was based on percentage of affected scalp area.

cDNA reverse transcribed from extracted RNA served as the sequencing template. Libraries were prepared by immunoSEQ multiplex PCR; TCRdb keeps only in-frame clonotypes and omits some of them. The sample carries over 150,000 clones, roughly three fifths recorded once. Treatment specified: oral pan-JAK inhibitor, 5-10 mg twice daily. The ends lost 4 bases at V and 2 bases at J; junction bases unmatched: 15. Germline V gene data show CDR1 as SGHVS and CDR2 as FQNEAQ. The CDR3 is made up of 19 amino acids. Specimen: CD4+ T cells sorted from blood, collected at week 4, from a patient treated with tofacitinib. The chain combines TRBV7-8 with TRBJ2-4, with TRBD1 matching 9 bases. The clonotype comes from a human donor with alopecia areata. As DNA, the CDR3 is TGTGCCAGCAGCTCCTCTGGACAGGGGACGCGGGTGACCAAAAACATTCAGTACTTC. Translating it yields CASSSSGQGTRVTKNIQYF.